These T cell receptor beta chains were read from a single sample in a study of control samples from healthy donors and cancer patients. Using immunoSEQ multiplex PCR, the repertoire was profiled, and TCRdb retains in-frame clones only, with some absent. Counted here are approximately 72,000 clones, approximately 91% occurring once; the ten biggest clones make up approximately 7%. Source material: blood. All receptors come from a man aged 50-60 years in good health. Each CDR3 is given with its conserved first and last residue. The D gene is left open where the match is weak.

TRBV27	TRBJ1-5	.	CASSPTRQPQHF
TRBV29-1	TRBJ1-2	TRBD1	CTGTGVLDGYTF
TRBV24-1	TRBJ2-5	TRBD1	CATSDPGTEGETQYF
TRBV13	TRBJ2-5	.	CASSLGLGDYEPETQYF
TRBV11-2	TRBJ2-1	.	CASSLSAGFRGAYHNEQFF
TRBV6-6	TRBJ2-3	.	CASTPLVATDTQYF
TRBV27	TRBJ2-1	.	CASSLSQSEFYNEQFF
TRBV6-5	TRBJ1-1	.	CASSYSFYTEAFF
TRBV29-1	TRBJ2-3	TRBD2	CSVTRYGGDTDTQYF
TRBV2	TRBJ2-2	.	CASRKQGTTGELFF
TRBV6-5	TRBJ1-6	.	CASRGRSPRDSPLHF
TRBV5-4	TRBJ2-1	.	CASSVGLGNEQFF
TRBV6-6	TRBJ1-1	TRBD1	CASSYSGRGPTEAFF
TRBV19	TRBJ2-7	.	CASSMIAHYEQYF
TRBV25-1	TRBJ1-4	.	CASSAGGSTNEKLFF
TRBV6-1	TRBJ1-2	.	CASSEAPRDGYTF
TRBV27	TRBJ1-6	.	CASSPRTADNSPLHF
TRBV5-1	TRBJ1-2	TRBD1	CASSSETGGGYTF
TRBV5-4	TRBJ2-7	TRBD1	CASSSIGQAYEQYF
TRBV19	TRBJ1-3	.	CASRTDRISGNTIYF
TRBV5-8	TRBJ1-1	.	CASSWDRNTEAFF
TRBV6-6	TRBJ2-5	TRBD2	CASSLTSGLDEYF
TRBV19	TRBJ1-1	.	CASSTVQGRTEAFF
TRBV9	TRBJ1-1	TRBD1	CASSSRQGGMNTEAFF
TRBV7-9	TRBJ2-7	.	CASSWRVHEQYF
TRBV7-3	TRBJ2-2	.	CASSYQPGQNTGELFF
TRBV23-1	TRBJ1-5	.	CASSQTWREVDQPQHF
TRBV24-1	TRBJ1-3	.	CATSGGASSGNTIYF
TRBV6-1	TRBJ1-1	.	CASSVQVHRGNTEAFF
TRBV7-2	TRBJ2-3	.	CASSLGVGGVSTDTQYF
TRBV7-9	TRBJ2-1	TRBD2	CASSLAVISSGGRADEQFF
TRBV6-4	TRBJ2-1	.	CASSFLSGRGGHNEQFF
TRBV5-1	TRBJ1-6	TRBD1	CASHLDGQGFDYNSPLHF
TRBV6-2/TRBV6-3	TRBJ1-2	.	CASSPRGQTSNYGYTF
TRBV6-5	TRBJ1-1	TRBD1	CASSKRGQGGTEAFF
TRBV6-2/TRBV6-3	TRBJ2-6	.	CASSESSGANVLTF
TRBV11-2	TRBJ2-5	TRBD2	CASSLSSGGQGETQYF
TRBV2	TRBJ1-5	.	CASSEAGIVQPQHF
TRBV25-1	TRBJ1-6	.	CASSGKDGYSPLHF
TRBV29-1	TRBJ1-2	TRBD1	CSVTGEDYGYTF
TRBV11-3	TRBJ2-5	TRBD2	CASSTRTSGAQETQYF
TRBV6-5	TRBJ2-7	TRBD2	CASSYGTSGVSYEQYF
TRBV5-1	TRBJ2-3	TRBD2	CASSLTAGGRTDTQYF
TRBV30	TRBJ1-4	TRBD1	CAWSTRQGANEKLFF
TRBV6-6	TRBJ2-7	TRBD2	CASSQFGGTYEQYF